The 4 T cell receptor beta chains listed next were all sequenced from one sample in a study of OX40 agonist ivuxolimab in advanced cancers. The assay was immunoSEQ multiplex PCR, and TCRdb's table has in-frame clones only and misses some. This sample carries 65,000 to 95,000 clones, roughly 90% of them seen once, and the ten largest clones take over 8%. Source: CD4+ or CD8+ T cells sorted from blood, taken in a trial of the OX40 agonist ivuxolimab. The source is an adult with an advanced solid tumor such as melanoma, head and neck, liver or kidney cancer.

The CDR3 nucleotides read TGTGCCAGCAGTTTATTTGAGGGGGCGGTTAATGGCTACACCTTC. Its protein product is CASSLFEGAVNGYTF. This chain links TRBV27 with TRBJ1-2; 7 nucleotides match TRBD1. This CDR3 comprises 15 residues. V was clipped by 1 base and J by 6 bases; unmatched bases: 8. Germline V gene data show CDR1 as MNHEY and CDR2 as SMNVEV (reference sequence).

The chain uses TRBV2 and TRBJ1-3; tentatively, D is TRBD1 (5 bases). Trimming stripped 5 bases from V and 4 bases from J, with 21 bases between. The germline CDR1 and CDR2 sequences are SNHLY and FYNNEI. The CDR3 contains 17 residues. The CDR3 coding sequence is TGTGCCAGCAGTCCTCGGAGGGGATTTTCAGCAGGAAACACCATATATTTT. Translated: CASSPRRGFSAGNTIYF.

The V gene is TRBV9, the J gene TRBJ2-7; 9 nucleotides line up with TRBD1. CDR3 length equals 17 residues. The ends lost 0 bases at V and 6 bases at J; junction bases unmatched: 13. The germline V gene encodes CDR1 SGDLS and CDR2 YYNGEE. The CDR3 nucleotides are TGTGCCAGCAGCGTAGGAAGGACTTGGGGGACAGGGACCGAGCAGTACTTC. It translates to CASSVGRTWGTGTEQYF.

The V and J genes are TRBV7-6 and TRBJ1-1; the D gene is possibly TRBD1 (5 bases). Germline CDR1 SGHVS, CDR2 FNYEAQ. This CDR3 contains 13 residues. Deletions cut 8 bases from V and 5 bases from J, with 15 bases between. The CDR3 here is CASGRGPGTEAFF. The CDR3 DNA reads TGTGCCAGCGGCCGGGGCCCGGGGACTGAAGCTTTCTTT.